This T cell receptor beta chain was sequenced for a study of regulatory T cells in long-lasting Graves disease. CDR3 size: 15 residues. V was trimmed by 5 bases and J by 2 bases, leaving 14 bases between them. This clonotype was seen repeatedly, ten times or more. Its matching antigen is unknown. As to time point: newly diagnosed GD, antithyroid drugs for less than 3 months. Generation of the TCR library employed RNA extracted from PBMCs. The source of the patients was an endocrinology department in Xi'an, China. Study findings and constraints: Patients with persistent Graves' had lower TCR diversity than newly diagnosed patients.

Libraries of TCR beta came from iRepertoire HTBI primers plus Arm-PCR of CDR3 regions. TCRdb used MiXCR to reprocess the multiplex PCR reads, holding one entry per CDR3 protein. The repertoire holds 380,000 or so distinct CDR3 sequences, with under 20% as singletons. These same records also appear under a second study, on T cells in Graves' hyperthyroidism and ophthalmopathy.

Material: peripheral blood mononuclear cells (PBMCs), obtained at new diagnosis, from a patient treated with antithyroid drugs. This TCR was recovered from a woman between 18 and 29 years old with Graves disease. The J gene is TRBJ2-3, the V gene TRBV12-3 or TRBV12-4; D is unresolved. CDR3: CASSPFRAITDTQYF. The CDR3 bases are TGTGCCAGCAGTCCTTTTCGAGCTATCACAGATACGCAGTATTTT.